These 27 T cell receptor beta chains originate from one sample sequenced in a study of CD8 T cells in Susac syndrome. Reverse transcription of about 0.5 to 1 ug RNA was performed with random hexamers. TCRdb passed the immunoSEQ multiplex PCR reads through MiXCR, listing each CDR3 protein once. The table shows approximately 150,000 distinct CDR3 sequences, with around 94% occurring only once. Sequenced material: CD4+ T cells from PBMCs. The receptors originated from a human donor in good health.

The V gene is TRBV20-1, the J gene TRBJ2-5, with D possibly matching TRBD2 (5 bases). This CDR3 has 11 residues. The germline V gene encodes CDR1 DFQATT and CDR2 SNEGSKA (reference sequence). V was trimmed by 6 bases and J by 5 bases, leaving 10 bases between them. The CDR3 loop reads CSADWRETQYF. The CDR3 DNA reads TGCAGTGCGGACTGGAGGGAGACCCAGTACTTC.

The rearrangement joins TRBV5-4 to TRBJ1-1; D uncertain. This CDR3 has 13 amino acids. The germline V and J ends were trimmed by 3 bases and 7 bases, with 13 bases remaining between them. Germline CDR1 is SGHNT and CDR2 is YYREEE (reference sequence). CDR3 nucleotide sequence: TGTGCCAGCAGCTCCCGGGTCCCCTTTGAAGCTTTCTTT. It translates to CASSSRVPFEAFF.

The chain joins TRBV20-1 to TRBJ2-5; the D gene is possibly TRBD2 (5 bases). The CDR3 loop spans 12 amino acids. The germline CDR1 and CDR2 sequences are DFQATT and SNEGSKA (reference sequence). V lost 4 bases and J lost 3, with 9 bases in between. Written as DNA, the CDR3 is TGCAGTGCTATTACTAGGAAAGAGACCCAGTACTTC. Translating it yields CSAITRKETQYF.

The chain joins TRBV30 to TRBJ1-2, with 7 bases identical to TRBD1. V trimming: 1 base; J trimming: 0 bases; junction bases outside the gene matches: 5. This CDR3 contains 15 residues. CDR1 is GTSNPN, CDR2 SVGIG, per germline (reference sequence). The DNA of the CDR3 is TGTGCCTGGAGTGCGACAGGGCAGTCTAACTATGGCTACACCTTC. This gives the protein CAWSATGQSNYGYTF. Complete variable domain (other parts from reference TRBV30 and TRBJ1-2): SQTIHQWPATLVQPVGSPLSLECTVEGTSNPNLYWYRQAAGRGLQLLFYSVGIGQISSEVPQNLSASRPQDRQFILSSKKLLLSDSGFYLCAWSATGQSNYGYTFGSGTRLTVV.

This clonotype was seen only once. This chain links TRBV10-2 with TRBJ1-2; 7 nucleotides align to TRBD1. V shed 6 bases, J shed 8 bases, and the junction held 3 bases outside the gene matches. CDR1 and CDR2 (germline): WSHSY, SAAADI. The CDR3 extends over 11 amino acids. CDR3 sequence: CASSPDRGYTF. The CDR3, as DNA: TGCGCCAGCAGCCCGGACAGGGGCTACACCTTC.

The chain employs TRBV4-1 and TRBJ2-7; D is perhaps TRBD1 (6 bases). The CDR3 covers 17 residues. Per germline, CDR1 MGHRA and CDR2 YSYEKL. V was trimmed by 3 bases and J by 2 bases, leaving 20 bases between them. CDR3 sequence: CASSQDSSTGQPYEQYF. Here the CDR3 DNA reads TGCGCCAGCAGCCAGGATTCATCTACTGGACAGCCCTACGAGCAGTACTTC.

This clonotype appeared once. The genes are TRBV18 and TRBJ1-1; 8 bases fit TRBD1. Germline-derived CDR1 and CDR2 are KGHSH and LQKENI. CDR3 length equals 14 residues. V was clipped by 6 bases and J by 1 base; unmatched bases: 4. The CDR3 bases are TGTGCCAGCTCGTCAGGGGGCCGGAACACTGAAGCTTTCTTT. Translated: CASSSGGRNTEAFF.

The CDR3 nucleotides are TGTGCCAGCAGTCGGGGACAAGATGAGCAGTACTTC. This encodes CASSRGQDEQYF. The chain couples TRBV6-6 to TRBJ2-7, with D possibly TRBD1 on 6 matching bases. The CDR3 is 12 residues long. Between the trimmed V and J ends, which lost 5 bases and 7 bases, there was a span of 12 bases. CDR1 MNHNY and CDR2 SVGAGI come from the germline V gene (reference sequence).

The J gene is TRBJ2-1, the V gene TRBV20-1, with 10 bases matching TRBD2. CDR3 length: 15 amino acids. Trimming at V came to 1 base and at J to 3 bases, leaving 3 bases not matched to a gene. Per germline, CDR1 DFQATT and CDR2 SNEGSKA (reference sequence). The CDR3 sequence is CSARVRTSGYNEQFF. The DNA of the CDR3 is TGCAGTGCTAGAGTCAGGACTAGCGGCTACAATGAGCAGTTCTTC.

Here the CDR3 DNA reads TGTGCCACCAGTGATCACACAAGTCCCGGGACAGGTCCTATGAACTATGGCTACACCTTC. Encoded protein: CATSDHTSPGTGPMNYGYTF. V and J are TRBV24-1 and TRBJ1-2; 8 bases match TRBD1. This CDR3 contains 20 residues. CDR1 and CDR2 from the germline V gene are KGHDR and SFDVKD. Trimming cost V 3 bases and J 2 bases; bases outside gene matches: 19.

The CDR3, as DNA: TGTGCCAGCAGCGTAGTCGGTAACTATGGCTACACCTTC. This translates into CASSVVGNYGYTF. The chain has TRBV9 and TRBJ1-2; D is unresolved. The CDR3 sequence is 13 residues long. V shed 0 bases and J shed 1 base, with 4 bases lying between them. The germline V gene encodes CDR1 SGDLS and CDR2 YYNGEE.

For the CDR3, the DNA is TGTGCCAGCAGCCAGGACAGGGGAATTCCTCGGAACACTGAAGCTTTCTTT. Amino acid sequence: CASSQDRGIPRNTEAFF. The chain has TRBV11-2 and TRBJ1-1; 9 bases fit TRBD1. Germline CDR1 reads SGHAT; CDR2 reads FQNNGV. V lost 5 bases, J lost 1 base, and 11 bases stayed unmatched. The CDR3 has 17 residues.

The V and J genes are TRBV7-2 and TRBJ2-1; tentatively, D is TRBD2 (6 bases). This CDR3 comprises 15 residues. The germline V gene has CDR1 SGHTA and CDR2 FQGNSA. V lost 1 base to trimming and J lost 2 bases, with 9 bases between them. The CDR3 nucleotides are TGTGCCAGCAGCTTAGTAGCGGAGACCTACAATGAGCAGTTCTTC. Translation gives CASSLVAETYNEQFF.

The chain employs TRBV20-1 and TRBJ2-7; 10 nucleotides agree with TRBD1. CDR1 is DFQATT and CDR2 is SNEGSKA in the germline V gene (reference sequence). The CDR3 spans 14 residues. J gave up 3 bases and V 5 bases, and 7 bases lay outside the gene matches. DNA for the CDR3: TGCAGTGCTTGCCCCGGGACAGGGGACTACGAGCAGTACTTC. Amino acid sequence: CSACPGTGDYEQYF.

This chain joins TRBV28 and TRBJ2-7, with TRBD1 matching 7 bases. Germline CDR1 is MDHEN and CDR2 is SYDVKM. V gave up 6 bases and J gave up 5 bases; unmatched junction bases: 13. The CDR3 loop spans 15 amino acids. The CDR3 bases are TGTGCCAGCAGCATCCCGGCAGGGGGTTCCCACGAGCAGTACTTC. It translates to CASSIPAGGSHEQYF. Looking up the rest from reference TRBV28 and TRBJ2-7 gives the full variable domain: DVKVTQSSRYLVKRTGEKVFLECVQDMDHENMFWYRQDPGLGLRLIYFSYDVKMKEKGDIPEGYSVSREKKERFSLILESASTNQTSMYLCASSIPAGGSHEQYFGPGTRLTVT.

The chain's CDR3 is CASSHNPSGTRVNEQYF. CDR3 nucleotides: TGTGCCAGCAGCCATAATCCTAGCGGGACCCGCGTGAACGAGCAGTACTTC. The chain links TRBV3-1 to TRBJ2-7, with 9 bases that match TRBD2. Germline V CDR1 and CDR2: LGHDT, YNNKEL (reference sequence). There are 17 residues in the CDR3. V was pared by 3 bases and J by 5 bases, with 14 bases of the junction left unmatched.

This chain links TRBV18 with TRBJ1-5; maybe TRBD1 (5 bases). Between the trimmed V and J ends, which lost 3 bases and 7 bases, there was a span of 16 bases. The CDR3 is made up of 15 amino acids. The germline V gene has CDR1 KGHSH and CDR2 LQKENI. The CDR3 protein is CASSPVRELGQPQHF. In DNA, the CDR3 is TGTGCCAGCTCACCGGTCAGGGAGCTAGGACAGCCCCAGCATTTT.

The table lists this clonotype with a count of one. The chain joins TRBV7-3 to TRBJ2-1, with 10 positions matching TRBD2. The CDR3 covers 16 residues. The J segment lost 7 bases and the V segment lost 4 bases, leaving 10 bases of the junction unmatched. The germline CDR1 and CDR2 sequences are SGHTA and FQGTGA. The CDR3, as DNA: TGTGCCAGCAGCTCTCTTCCAGCGGGAGGGCCGAATGAGCAGTTCTTC. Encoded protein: CASSSLPAGGPNEQFF.

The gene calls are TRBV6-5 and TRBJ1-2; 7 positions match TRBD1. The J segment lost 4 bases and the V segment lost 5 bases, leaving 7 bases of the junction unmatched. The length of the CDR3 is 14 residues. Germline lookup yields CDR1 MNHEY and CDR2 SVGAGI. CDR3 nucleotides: TGTGCCAGCAGTCGGGACAGCACCCTCTATGGCTACACCTTC. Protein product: CASSRDSTLYGYTF.

The CDR3: CASSFSDRDTGELFF. The DNA of the CDR3 is TGTGCCAGCAGCTTTTCGGACAGGGACACCGGGGAGCTGTTTTTT. The chain combines TRBV11-3 with TRBJ2-2; 8 bases line up with TRBD1. There are 15 residues in the CDR3. V dropped 3 bases and J dropped 3; count of bases not matched to a gene: 3. Germline CDR1 is SGHNT and CDR2 is YENEEA.

The CDR3 sequence is CASSGDTSSYEQYF. CDR3 in DNA: TGCGCCAGCAGCGGGGACACGAGCTCCTACGAGCAGTACTTC. V is TRBV5-1 and J is TRBJ2-7, with a tentative D call TRBD1 (6 bases). Germline V lookup: CDR1 SGHRS, CDR2 YFSETQ. The germline V and J ends were trimmed by 4 bases and 0 bases, with 11 bases remaining between them. The CDR3 spans 14 residues. The full variable domain, rest sourced from reference TRBV5-1 and TRBJ2-7, is KAGVTQTPRYLIKTRGQQVTLSCSPISGHRSVSWYQQTPGQGLQFLFEYFSETQRNKGNFPGRFSGRQFSNSRSEMNVSTLELGDSALYLCASSGDTSSYEQYFGPGTRLTVT.

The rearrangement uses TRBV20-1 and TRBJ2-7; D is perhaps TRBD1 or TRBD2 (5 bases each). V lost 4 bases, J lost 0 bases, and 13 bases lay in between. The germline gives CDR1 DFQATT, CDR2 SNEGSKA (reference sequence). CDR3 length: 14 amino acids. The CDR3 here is CSATRDAISYEQYF. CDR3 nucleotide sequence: TGCAGTGCTACCCGGGACGCAATCTCCTACGAGCAGTACTTC.

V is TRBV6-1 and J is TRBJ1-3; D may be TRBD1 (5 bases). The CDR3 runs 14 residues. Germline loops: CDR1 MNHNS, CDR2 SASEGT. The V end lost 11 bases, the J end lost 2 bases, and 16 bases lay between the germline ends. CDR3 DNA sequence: TGTGCCTCCGAGGCAGGGCCAACTGGAAACACCATATATTTT. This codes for CASEAGPTGNTIYF.

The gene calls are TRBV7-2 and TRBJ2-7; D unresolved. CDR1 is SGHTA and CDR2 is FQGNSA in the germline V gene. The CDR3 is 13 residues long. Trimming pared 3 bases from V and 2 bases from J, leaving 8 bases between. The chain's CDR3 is CASSFRATYEQYF. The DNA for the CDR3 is TGTGCCAGCAGCTTTAGGGCAACCTACGAGCAGTACTTC.

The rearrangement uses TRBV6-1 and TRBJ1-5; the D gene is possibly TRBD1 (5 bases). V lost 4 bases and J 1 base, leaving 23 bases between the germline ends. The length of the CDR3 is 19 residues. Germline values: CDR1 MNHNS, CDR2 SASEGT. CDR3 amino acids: CASSVSGPSISWSNQPQHF. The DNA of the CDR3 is TGTGCCAGCAGTGTCTCAGGGCCCTCCATCAGTTGGAGCAATCAGCCCCAGCATTTT.

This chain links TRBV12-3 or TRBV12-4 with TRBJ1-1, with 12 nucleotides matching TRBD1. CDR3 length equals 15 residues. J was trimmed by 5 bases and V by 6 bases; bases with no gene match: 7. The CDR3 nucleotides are TGTGCCAGCAGGGGGACAGGGGGCGGGGGGACTGAAGCTTTCTTT. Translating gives CASRGTGGGGTEAFF.

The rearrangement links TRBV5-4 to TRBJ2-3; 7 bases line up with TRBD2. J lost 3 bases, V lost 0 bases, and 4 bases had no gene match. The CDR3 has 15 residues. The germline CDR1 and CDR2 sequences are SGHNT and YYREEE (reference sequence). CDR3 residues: CASSLDSGITDTQYF. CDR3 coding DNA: TGTGCCAGCAGCTTGGACAGCGGGATTACAGATACGCAGTATTTT.